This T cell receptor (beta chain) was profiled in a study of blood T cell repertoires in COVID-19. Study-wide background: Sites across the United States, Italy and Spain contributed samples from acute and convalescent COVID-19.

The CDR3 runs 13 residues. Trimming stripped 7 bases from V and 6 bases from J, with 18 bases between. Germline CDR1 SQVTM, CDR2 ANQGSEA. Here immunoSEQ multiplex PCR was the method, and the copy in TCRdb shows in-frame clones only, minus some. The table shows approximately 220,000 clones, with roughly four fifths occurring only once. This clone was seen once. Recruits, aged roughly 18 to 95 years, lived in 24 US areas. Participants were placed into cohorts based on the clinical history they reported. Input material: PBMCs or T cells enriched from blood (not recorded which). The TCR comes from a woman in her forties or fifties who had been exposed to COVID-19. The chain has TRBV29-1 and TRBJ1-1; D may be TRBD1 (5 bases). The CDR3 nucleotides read TGCAGCGCCGAAGGCGGGGCAGGAGCTGAAGCTTTCTTT. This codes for CSAEGGAGAEAFF.